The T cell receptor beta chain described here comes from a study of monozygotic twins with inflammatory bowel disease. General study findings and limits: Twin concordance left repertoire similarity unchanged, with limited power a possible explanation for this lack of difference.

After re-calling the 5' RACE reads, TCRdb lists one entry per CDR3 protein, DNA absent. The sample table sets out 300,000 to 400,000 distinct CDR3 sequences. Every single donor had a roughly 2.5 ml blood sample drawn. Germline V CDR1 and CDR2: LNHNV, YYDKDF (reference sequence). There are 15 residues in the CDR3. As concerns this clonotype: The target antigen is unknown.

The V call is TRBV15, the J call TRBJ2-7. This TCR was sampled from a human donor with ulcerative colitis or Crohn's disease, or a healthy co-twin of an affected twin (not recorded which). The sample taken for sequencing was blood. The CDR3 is CATSRPEKLYYEQYF.